This entry lists 9 T cell receptor beta chains sequenced from one sample in a study of shared clonotypes between healthy human individuals. Assay used: immunoSEQ multiplex PCR; TCRdb lists only in-frame clones, some missing. The repertoire holds approximately 480,000 clones, with 60% to 80% as singletons. The sequencing input was PBMCs. The source is a woman in her thirties or forties in good health. Some clones in this sample may be carry-over from other donors' samples.

The chain is built from TRBV2 and TRBJ2-7; a possible D gene is TRBD2 (6 bases). The ends were cut back, 9 bases at V and 7 bases at J, with 22 bases in the middle. The germline V gene has CDR1 SNHLY and CDR2 FYNNEI. The CDR3 totals 14 residues. The CDR3 reads CASRPGRDGGEQYF. The DNA for the CDR3 is TGTGCCAGTCGACCTGGGCGGGATGGTGGAGAGCAGTACTTC.

This clone was observed a handful of times. The genes are TRBV4-3 and TRBJ2-6, with D perhaps being TRBD1 or TRBD2 (5 bases each). Trimming removed 1 base from V and 2 bases from J, with 9 bases in between. Germline V lookup: CDR1 LGHNA, CDR2 YSLEER. This CDR3 spans 16 amino acids. CDR3 nucleotides: TGCGCCAGCAGCCAAGTAGTGGGGGCTGGGGCCAACGTCCTGACTTTC. Amino acids: CASSQVVGAGANVLTF.

This clone appeared a single time. This rearrangement joins TRBV4-1 to TRBJ2-1, with TRBD2 identical over 10 bases. The CDR3 spans 16 residues. The V gene end was trimmed by 3 bases and the J gene end by 3 bases; junction bases not matched to a gene: 5. CDR1 and CDR2 from the germline V gene are MGHRA and YSYEKL. The CDR3 spells CASSQFIAGGYNEQFF. CDR3 DNA: TGCGCCAGCAGCCAGTTTATAGCGGGGGGCTACAATGAGCAGTTCTTC.

This chain uses TRBV5-6 with TRBJ2-1; 9 bases agree with TRBD2. Per the germline V gene, CDR1 is SGHDT and CDR2 is YYEEEE. V lost 4 bases, J lost 4 bases, and 18 bases stayed unmatched. The CDR3 runs 19 residues. The CDR3 DNA sequence: TGTGCCAGCAGCCTGGCCGCGGGGCGGGAGGGCCCATGGTACAATGAGCAGTTCTTC. Its translation: CASSLAAGREGPWYNEQFF.

V gene TRBV28 combines with J gene TRBJ1-3; D gene uncertain. The CDR3 is made up of 11 amino acids. Germline CDR1 is MDHEN and CDR2 is SYDVKM. Trimming removed 4 bases from V and 6 bases from J, with 4 bases in between. The CDR3 spells CASSSTNTIYF. CDR3 sequence (DNA): TGTGCCAGCAGTTCCACAAACACCATATATTTT.

The chain uses TRBV15 and TRBJ2-3; no clear D. This CDR3 has 12 amino acids. V gave up 1 base and J gave up 3 bases, with 2 bases separating them. Germline values: CDR1 LNHNV, CDR2 YYDKDF (reference sequence). The CDR3 DNA follows: TGTGCCACCAGCAGAGGGACAGATACGCAGTATTTT. Amino acids: CATSRGTDTQYF.

This clone was found once. Additional DNA sequences in this sample encode the identical CDR3. The chain employs TRBV7-3 and TRBJ2-3; a possible D gene is TRBD1 (6 bases). The CDR3 length is 13 residues. In germline, CDR1 is SGHTA, CDR2 FQGTGA. Deletions cut 5 bases from V and 6 bases from J, with 12 bases between. The CDR3 region is CASSTGFTDTQYF. The CDR3 DNA is TGTGCCAGCAGCACAGGGTTCACGGATACGCAGTATTTT.

The chain uses TRBV15 and TRBJ2-3, with 10 bases fitting TRBD1. This CDR3 region has 14 residues. Germline-derived CDR1 and CDR2 are LNHNV and YYDKDF (reference sequence). V was clipped by 3 bases and J by 3 bases; unmatched bases: 0. The CDR3 DNA reads as TGTGCCACCAGCAGGGACAGGGGGACAGATACGCAGTATTTT. This translates into CATSRDRGTDTQYF.

The J gene is TRBJ2-3, the V gene TRBV4-1; 8 bases match TRBD2. Germline CDR1 reads MGHRA; CDR2 reads YSYEKL. The length of the CDR3 is 17 residues. V gave up 4 bases and J gave up 5 bases; unmatched junction bases: 14. The CDR3 loop reads CASSPGRWREVVDTQYF. The CDR3 bases are TGCGCCAGCAGCCCGGGCCGATGGCGGGAGGTTGTAGATACGCAGTATTTT.